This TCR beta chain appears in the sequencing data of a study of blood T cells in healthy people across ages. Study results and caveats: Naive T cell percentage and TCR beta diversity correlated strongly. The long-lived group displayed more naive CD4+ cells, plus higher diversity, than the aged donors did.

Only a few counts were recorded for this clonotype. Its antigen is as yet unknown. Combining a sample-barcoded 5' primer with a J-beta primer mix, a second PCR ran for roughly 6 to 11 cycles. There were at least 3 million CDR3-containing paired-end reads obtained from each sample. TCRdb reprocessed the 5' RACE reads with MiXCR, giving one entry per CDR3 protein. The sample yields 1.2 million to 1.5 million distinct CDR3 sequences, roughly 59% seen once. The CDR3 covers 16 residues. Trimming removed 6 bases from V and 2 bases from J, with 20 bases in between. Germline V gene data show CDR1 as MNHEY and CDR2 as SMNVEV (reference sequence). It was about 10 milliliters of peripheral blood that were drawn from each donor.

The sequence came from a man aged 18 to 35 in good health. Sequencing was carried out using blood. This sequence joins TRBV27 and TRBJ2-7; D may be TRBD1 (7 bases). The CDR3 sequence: CASSPGGSGRAYEQYF. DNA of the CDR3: TGTGCCAGCAGCCCAGGGGGGTCCGGGAGAGCCTACGAGCAGTACTTC.